Listed below are T cell receptor beta chains from one sample, sequenced in a study of blood T cell repertoires in COVID-19. Clones were sequenced by immunoSEQ multiplex PCR, and TCRdb holds only the in-frame ones, with some missing. Of 60,000 or so clones in the sample, under 80% were seen once. Material: PBMCs or T cells enriched from blood (not recorded which). All receptors derive from a woman between 55 and 75 years old who had been exposed to COVID-19. Both conserved end residues are part of each CDR3. Each record gives: J gene, V gene, clone size, D gene, CDR3 DNA, CDR3 protein. The D gene is left open where the match is weak. Expanded clones get a size class; other rows say once, few or many, or leave the size out.

TRBJ1-1	TRBV12-3/TRBV12-4	.	.	TGTGCCAGCACCCATTCGAGGGACACTGAAGCTTTCTTT	CASTHSRDTEAFF
TRBJ2-5	TRBV3-1/TRBV3-2	.	.	TGTGCCAGCAGCAACGCGGGAACCCTGAAGACCCAGTACTTC	CASSNAGTLKTQYF
TRBJ1-4	TRBV7-2	.	.	TGTGCCAGCAGCTTACAGGTTAATGAAAAACTGTTTTTT	CASSLQVNEKLFF
TRBJ2-7	TRBV10-2	.	TRBD2	TGCGCCAGCAGTCGCCTTAGCGGGAGGGTCTCCTACGAGCAGTACTTC	CASSRLSGRVSYEQYF
TRBJ2-4	TRBV5-1	.	.	TGCGCCAGCAGCTTGTGGGGAGGAGGGTTGGCCAACATTCAGTACTTC	CASSLWGGGLANIQYF
TRBJ2-1	TRBV28	.	TRBD2	TGTGCCAGCAGCCCCACCCACCCGGGGGGGGACAATGAGCAGTTCTTC	CASSPTHPGGDNEQFF
TRBJ1-2	TRBV28	.	.	TGTGCCAGCCTAAAGACAGGACCTAGGGATGGCTACACCTTC	CASLKTGPRDGYTF
TRBJ2-1	TRBV2	.	TRBD1	TGTGCCAGCATCCCCGGGACAGGGGGATCCTACAATGAGCAGTTCTTC	CASIPGTGGSYNEQFF
TRBJ1-3	TRBV7-9	.	.	TGTGCCAGCAGCTTACGGCGGGGAAACACCATATATTTT	CASSLRRGNTIYF
TRBJ2-2	TRBV19	many	TRBD1	TGTGCCAGTAGTCCCGTAGGGACAGGGAACACCGGGGAGCTGTTTTTT	CASSPVGTGNTGELFF
TRBJ1-1	TRBV18	few	.	TGTGCCAGCTCGTCTCCCAGGGGCAGATTCCCCACTGAAGCTTTCTTT	CASSSPRGRFPTEAFF
TRBJ1-1	TRBV19	.	.	TGTGCCAGTAGTGGACACCTGAACACTGAAGCTTTCTTT	CASSGHLNTEAFF
TRBJ1-3	TRBV3-1/TRBV3-2	few	.	TGTGCCAGCAGCCAGGGAGGGGGCTCTGGAAACACCATATATTTT	CASSQGGGSGNTIYF
TRBJ1-4	TRBV28	.	.	TGTGCCAGCAGTTTATTCGGCGGGGGGAATGAAAAACTGTTTTTT	CASSLFGGGNEKLFF
TRBJ2-1	TRBV14	.	.	TGTGCCAGCAGCCCCCTGGCCGGACTGAGCTCCTACAATGAGCAGTTCTTC	CASSPLAGLSSYNEQFF
TRBJ2-6	TRBV6-2/TRBV6-3	.	.	TGTGCCAGCAGTTACCTAGGGGGATTTGGGGCCAACGTCCTGACTTTC	CASSYLGGFGANVLTF
TRBJ2-2	TRBV29-1	.	TRBD1	TGCAGCGTCGGACAGGCCGACGGGGAGCTGTTTTTT	CSVGQADGELFF
TRBJ1-2	TRBV19	.	TRBD1	TGTGCCAGTAGTAGGGGACAGGGGCCCGCCGTTCTCGGCTACACCTTC	CASSRGQGPAVLGYTF
TRBJ1-1	TRBV19	.	.	TGTGCCAGTAGTGGGCAGGTCAACACTGAAGCTTTCTTT	CASSGQVNTEAFF
TRBJ2-3	TRBV18	.	TRBD2	TGTGCCAGCTCACCACCTGTACTAGCGGGGGGTCTGAATACGCAGTATTTT	CASSPPVLAGGLNTQYF
TRBJ1-5	TRBV6-2/TRBV6-3	once	.	TGTGCCAGCAGTGGTCCAGGGGACCGTCGAGTTCAGCCCCAGCATTTT	CASSGPGDRRVQPQHF
TRBJ2-2	TRBV28	.	.	TGTGCCAGCAGCGTACAGTGGGGGGCCGGGGAGCTGTTTTTT	CASSVQWGAGELFF
TRBJ1-5	TRBV27	.	.	TGTGCCAGCAGTTTAAATTCCCGGGTGGATCAGCCCCAGCATTTT	CASSLNSRVDQPQHF
TRBJ2-4	TRBV19	few	TRBD2	TGTGCCAGTAGTACCGCGGGGGGAAACATTCAGTACTTC	CASSTAGGNIQYF
TRBJ1-5	TRBV19	.	.	TGTGCCAGCGAGCCAGGAGGAGGTCAGCCCCAGCATTTT	CASEPGGGQPQHF
TRBJ2-3	TRBV21-1	.	.	TGTGCCAGCAGCAGCCCTCAGGAAGCGGGGTTCCTTAGCACAGATACGCAGTATTTT	CASSSPQEAGFLSTDTQYF
TRBJ1-2	TRBV14	.	TRBD1	TGTGCCAGCAGCCAAGACAGGGGGCCCTATGGCTACACCTTC	CASSQDRGPYGYTF